This T cell receptor beta chain was obtained from a study of blood T cell repertoires in COVID-19. Background on the study: PBMCs, B-cell-depleted T cells, or T cells provided the cDNA or gDNA that made up the material.

This CDR3 has 11 residues. Germline loops: CDR1 SNHLY, CDR2 FYNNEI. Trimming shortened V by 7 bases and J by 4 bases, and 5 bases separated the two germline ends. The protocol was immunoSEQ multiplex PCR, while the TCRdb copy is restricted to in-frame clones and leaves out a portion. The top ten hold 7% to 9% of the sample, which has more than 95,000 clones, roughly 87% seen once. Sequencing was performed on peripheral blood. The clonotype comes from a human donor in a cohort sampled during active COVID-19. The genes are TRBV2 and TRBJ2-1; D unresolved. CDR3 sequence: CASTQYNEQFF. The CDR3 nucleotides are TGTGCCAGCACTCAGTACAATGAGCAGTTCTTC.